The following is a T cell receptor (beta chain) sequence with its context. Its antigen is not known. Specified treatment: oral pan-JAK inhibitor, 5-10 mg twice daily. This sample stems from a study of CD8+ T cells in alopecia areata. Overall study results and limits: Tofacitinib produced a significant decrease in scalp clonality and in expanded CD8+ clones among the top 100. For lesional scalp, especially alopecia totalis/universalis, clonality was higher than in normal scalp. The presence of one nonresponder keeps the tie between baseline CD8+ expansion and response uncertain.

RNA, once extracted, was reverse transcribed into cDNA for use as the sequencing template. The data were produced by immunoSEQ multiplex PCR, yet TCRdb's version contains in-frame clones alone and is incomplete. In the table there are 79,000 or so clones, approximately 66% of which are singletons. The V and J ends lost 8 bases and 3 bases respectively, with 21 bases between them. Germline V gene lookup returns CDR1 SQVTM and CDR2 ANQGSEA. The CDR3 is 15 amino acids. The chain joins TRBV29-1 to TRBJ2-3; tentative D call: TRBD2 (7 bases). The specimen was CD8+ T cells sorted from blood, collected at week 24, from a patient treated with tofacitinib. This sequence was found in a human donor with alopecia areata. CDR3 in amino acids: CSSGGGGALTDTQYF. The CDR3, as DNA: TGCAGCTCCGGGGGCGGGGGAGCCCTAACAGATACGCAGTATTTT.